The clone carrying this TCR beta chain was detected a few times. Using immunoSEQ multiplex PCR, the repertoire was profiled, and TCRdb retains in-frame clones only, with some absent. The table records 190,000 or so clones, roughly 89% of them present only once. Participant ages covered roughly 18 to 89 years across 24 US areas. Cohort assignment relied on participant-reported clinical history. These data belong to a study of blood T cell repertoires in COVID-19. Overall study: Both acute and convalescent COVID-19 samples were obtained from the United States, Italy and Spain. Sources were T cells, B-cell-depleted T cells, or PBMCs; the material itself was cDNA or gDNA.

Germline V lookup: CDR1 SQVTM, CDR2 ANQGSEA. V dropped 4 bases and J dropped 4 bases, with 16 bases sitting between them. The CDR3 runs 14 residues. This clonotype originated in a man aged 18 to 29 with acute COVID-19. Sequencing input: PBMCs or T cells enriched from blood (not recorded which). The chain uses TRBV29-1 and TRBJ1-1; a weak D match, TRBD1 (6 bases). CDR3 loop: CSVAQNRVGTEAFF. The CDR3 DNA reads as TGCAGCGTTGCCCAGAACAGGGTTGGCACTGAAGCTTTCTTT.